The 6 T cell receptor beta chains listed next were all sequenced from one sample in a study of T cells in narcolepsy. This table comes from immunoSEQ multiplex PCR, and its TCRdb copy is limited to in-frame clones, with some not included. The sample yields about 27,000 clones, around 86% seen once. The specimen was CD45RA- memory CD4+ T cells from PBMCs. These receptors all stem from a human donor with narcolepsy.

This chain's CDR3 is CASSMYGGGQGGDQPQHF. CDR3 sequence (DNA): TGTGCCAGTAGTATGTATGGTGGGGGACAGGGAGGAGATCAGCCCCAGCATTTT. The chain carries TRBV19 and TRBJ1-5, with TRBD1 matching 9 bases. The J segment lost 5 bases and the V segment lost 3 bases, leaving 14 bases of the junction unmatched. Germline V gene sequence: CDR1 LNHDA, CDR2 SQIVND (reference sequence). The CDR3 runs 18 residues.

The chain is built from TRBV5-1 and TRBJ2-1; D unclear. This CDR3 has 16 amino acids. V was trimmed by 4 bases and J by 0 bases, leaving 14 bases between them. CDR1 and CDR2 (germline): SGHRS, YFSETQ. CDR3: CASSPNPTDSYNEQFF. CDR3 DNA sequence: TGCGCCAGCAGCCCCAACCCTACGGACTCCTACAATGAGCAGTTCTTC. The variable domain in full, with the rest retrieved from reference TRBV5-1 and TRBJ2-1, is KAGVTQTPRYLIKTRGQQVTLSCSPISGHRSVSWYQQTPGQGLQFLFEYFSETQRNKGNFPGRFSGRQFSNSRSEMNVSTLELGDSALYLCASSPNPTDSYNEQFFGPGTRLTVL.

The chain carries TRBV7-9 and TRBJ1-2, with TRBD1 as a possible D gene (5 bases). This CDR3 has 13 amino acids. The germline CDR1 and CDR2 sequences are SEHNR and FQNEAQ (reference sequence). V lost 4 bases and J lost 5, with 11 bases in between. This CDR3 is CASSSGPQYGYTF. CDR3 sequence (DNA): TGTGCCAGCAGCTCGGGACCGCAGTATGGCTACACCTTC.

The V and J genes are TRBV10-2 and TRBJ1-5; 8 bases agree with TRBD1. V was clipped by 6 bases and J by 4 bases; unmatched bases: 2. The CDR3 contains 13 residues. Germline V gene lookup returns CDR1 WSHSY and CDR2 SAAADI. Here the CDR3 DNA reads TGCGCCAGCAGGGGGGACAGGAATCAGCCCCAGCATTTT. Translating gives CASRGDRNQPQHF.

This clone has only one observation. The chain employs TRBV2 and TRBJ1-2; 9 bases fit TRBD1. The trim removed 3 bases at V and 7 bases at J, leaving 3 bases unmatched. This CDR3 has 13 residues. Germline values: CDR1 SNHLY, CDR2 FYNNEI. The CDR3 DNA is TGTGCCAGCAGTGAGGGACAGGGTGGTGGCTACACCTTC. Translating gives CASSEGQGGGYTF.

The chain employs TRBV25-1 and TRBJ2-3, with TRBD1 as a possible D gene (5 bases). Trimming removed 6 bases at V and 1 base at J, with 5 bases between. This CDR3 region has 12 residues. CDR1 is MGHDK, CDR2 SYGVNS, per germline. The CDR3 reads CASRQGTDTQYF. CDR3 DNA: TGTGCCAGCAGACAGGGCACAGATACGCAGTATTTT.